A single sample is the source of the 24 T cell receptor beta chains below, sequenced in a study of naive and memory T cell subsets. Ligated cDNA underwent four rounds of PCR with nested alpha and beta constant region primers and SP2. Each CDR3 protein is one row after TCRdb ran MiXCR on the UMI-ligation and nested PCR reads. The table includes about 37,000 distinct CDR3 sequences, around 10% detected once. Regarding treatment: skin biopsy from PPD injection site in Mantoux-positive individual. TCR cDNA received a 3' ligated oligonucleotide that carried a UMI. The sample was skin, taken from a tuberculin skin test site. The receptor source for this set is an adult in good health.

In its sample, this clonotype was seen a few times. V is TRBV6-1 and J is TRBJ1-5; 7 nucleotides match TRBD1. The germline CDR1 and CDR2 sequences are MNHNS and SASEGT. J lost 6 bases, V lost 6 bases, and 11 bases had no gene match. The CDR3 has 15 residues. The CDR3 DNA reads as TGTGCCAGCAGAGAATACACAGGGGTAGGTCAGCCCCAGCATTTT. Its protein product is CASREYTGVGQPQHF.

The rearrangement uses TRBV12-3 or TRBV12-4 and TRBJ1-1, with 10 nucleotides matching TRBD1. The CDR3 contains 15 residues. With V trimmed by 5 bases and J by 3 bases, 6 bases remained unmatched. The DNA of the CDR3 is TGTGCCAGCAGTAAGACAGGGGGCACGTACACTGAAGCTTTCTTT. The encoded protein is CASSKTGGTYTEAFF.

For this clonotype: A read error may be the cause here, since a much bigger clone is one base away. The J gene is TRBJ2-6, the V gene TRBV28; 7 nucleotides line up with TRBD2. CDR1 and CDR2 from the germline V gene are MDHEN and SYDVKM. The ends lost 4 bases at V and 2 bases at J; junction bases unmatched: 5. The CDR3 consists of 16 residues. CDR3 DNA: TGTGCCAGCAGTTACTTCGGGGGGACTGGGGCCAACGTCCTGACTTTC. This translates into CASSYFGGTGANVLTF.

This clonotype was picked up many times. This chain connects TRBV4-1 to TRBJ1-1; no clear D. This CDR3 comprises 14 residues. V dropped 1 base and J dropped 2 bases, with 8 bases sitting between them. The germline gives CDR1 MGHRA, CDR2 YSYEKL. The CDR3 region is CASSQVVQNTEAFF. CDR3 nucleotides: TGCGCCAGCAGCCAAGTAGTTCAAAACACTGAAGCTTTCTTT.

This rearrangement joins TRBV6-1 to TRBJ1-1; 9 positions match TRBD1. The germline V gene encodes CDR1 MNHNS and CDR2 SASEGT. CDR3 length: 17 residues. Trimming cost V 6 bases and J 3 bases; bases outside gene matches: 14. The CDR3 loop reads CASRGTGRISTHTEAFF. DNA of the CDR3: TGTGCCAGCAGGGGGACAGGGAGAATATCCACCCACACTGAAGCTTTCTTT.

By share, this clonotype ranks as medium-sized. The rearrangement joins TRBV29-1 to TRBJ2-1; D gene uncertain. The CDR3 totals 12 residues. Germline CDR1 and CDR2: SQVTM and ANQGSEA. V was shortened by 4 bases and J by 8 bases, with 12 bases between the two germline ends. CDR3 nucleotide sequence: TGCAGCGTTGTTTTCGCTTGGGATGAGCAGTTCTTC. Protein product: CSVVFAWDEQFF.

This clonotype occurred many times. V is TRBV4-2 and J is TRBJ1-1; TRBD1 agrees at 9 bases. The V and J ends lost 1 base and 2 bases, in that order; junction bases with no gene match: 2. The CDR3 runs 15 residues. Germline CDR1 reads LGHNA; CDR2 reads YNFKEQ. The chain's CDR3 is CASSQGTGVNTEAFF. CDR3 coding DNA: TGTGCCAGCAGCCAAGGGACAGGGGTTAACACTGAAGCTTTCTTT.

The sample holds many counts of this clonotype. This rearrangement joins TRBV12-3 or TRBV12-4 to TRBJ1-4; weak D call: TRBD1 (6 bases). Trimming took off 7 bases at V and 8 bases at J, with 14 bases between the two ends. The CDR3 spans 13 residues. CDR3 in DNA: TGTGCCAGCACCCTTAGGGGGAAGGAAAAACTGTTTTTT. It yields the protein CASTLRGKEKLFF.

This clonotype was observed many times. The chain joins TRBV12-3 or TRBV12-4 to TRBJ1-3, with TRBD1 matching 8 bases. Trimming removed 2 bases from V and 0 bases from J; junction bases left unmatched: 3. The CDR3 loop spans 16 amino acids. The CDR3 nucleotides are TGTGCCAGCAGTTTACAGGGGGCTATCTCTGGAAACACCATATATTTT. The encoded protein is CASSLQGAISGNTIYF.

This clonotype was counted between two and nine times. The rearrangement uses TRBV6-1 and TRBJ2-2, with 7 bases identical to TRBD2. Germline V CDR1 and CDR2: MNHNS, SASEGT. Trimming took 2 bases from V and 1 from J; bases not matched to a gene: 10. The CDR3 runs to 18 residues. The CDR3: CASSERVWGGMNTGELFF. In DNA, the CDR3 is TGTGCCAGCAGTGAACGGGTATGGGGGGGGATGAACACCGGGGAGCTGTTTTTT.

This clonotype was seen at least ten times. The CDR3 sequence: CASSLGSYNEQFF. The CDR3 bases are TGTGCCAGCAGCTTAGGGTCCTACAATGAGCAGTTCTTC. The chain combines TRBV7-2 with TRBJ2-1; D unclear. V lost 1 base and J lost 1, with 2 bases in between. This CDR3 contains 13 residues. The germline gives CDR1 SGHTA, CDR2 FQGNSA.

In this sample, this clonotype turned up many times. This chain uses TRBV12-3 or TRBV12-4 with TRBJ2-6; D could derive from TRBD1 or TRBD2 (7 bases each). Trimming removed 6 bases from V and 10 bases from J, with 22 bases in between. The length of the CDR3 is 16 residues. As DNA, the CDR3 is TGTGCCAGCAGAACGGGCGGGGGCGGGACAGTTAACGTCCTGACTTTC. It specifies CASRTGGGGTVNVLTF.

A few counts support this clonotype. A junction end diverges from the germline sequence, so it may reflect a read error. The J gene is TRBJ2-3, the V gene TRBV7-7; D remains ambiguous. CDR1 and CDR2 from the germline V gene are SSHAT and FNYEAQ (reference sequence). The length of the CDR3 is 13 residues. The CDR3 here is CASSLDSTDTQYF. The CDR3 DNA reads as TGTGCTAGCAGCCTGGACAGCACAGATACGCAGTATTTT.

At least ten counts were recorded for this clonotype. The chain combines TRBV4-1 with TRBJ1-5; no clear D gene. Germline V gene sequence: CDR1 MGHRA, CDR2 YSYEKL. The V end was cut by 1 base, the J end by 5 bases, with 9 bases between. The CDR3 length is 14 residues. For the CDR3, the DNA is TGCGCCAGCAGCCAAGTAGGTAAGGATCAGCCCCAGCATTTT. Protein: CASSQVGKDQPQHF.

The chain carries TRBV7-6 and TRBJ1-1; D is ambiguous. Between the trimmed V and J ends, which lost 0 bases and 8 bases, there was a span of 10 bases. The CDR3 is made up of 13 amino acids. Per germline, CDR1 SGHVS and CDR2 FNYEAQ. The CDR3 protein is CASSLASVTEAFF. The CDR3 region has the DNA TGTGCCAGCAGCTTAGCCAGCGTAACGGAAGCTTTCTTT.

This clonotype is classed as medium-sized (0.01 to 0.1%). CDR3 residues: CSVEDDRITSTDTQYF. The CDR3 DNA reads TGCAGCGTTGAGGATGACAGAATAACTAGCACAGATACGCAGTATTTT. This sequence joins TRBV29-1 and TRBJ2-3; the D gene is possibly TRBD1 (5 bases). The CDR3 is made up of 16 amino acids. Germline V lookup: CDR1 SQVTM, CDR2 ANQGSEA. Trimming pared 3 bases from V and 0 bases from J, leaving 16 bases between.

This clonotype has a count of ten or more. This chain uses TRBV6-6 with TRBJ1-2; 11 nucleotides align to TRBD1. The CDR3 covers 14 residues. CDR1 and CDR2 (germline): MNHNY, SVGAGI (reference sequence). V gave up 6 bases and J gave up 3 bases; unmatched junction bases: 3. CDR3 sequence reads: CASSRTGGDYGYTF. The CDR3 region has the DNA TGTGCCAGCAGCCGGACAGGGGGCGACTATGGCTACACCTTC.

In its sample, this clonotype was seen many times. The chain couples TRBV3-1 to TRBJ2-7; D might be TRBD1 (5 bases). The CDR3 runs 16 residues. The ends were cut back, 0 bases at V and 4 bases at J, with 16 bases in the middle. Germline loops: CDR1 LGHDT, CDR2 YNNKEL (reference sequence). This CDR3 is CASSQDPGQGWYEQYF. The CDR3 DNA reads as TGTGCCAGCAGCCAAGATCCAGGGCAGGGTTGGTACGAGCAGTACTTC.

Only a few counts were recorded for this clonotype. This rearrangement joins TRBV18 to TRBJ2-1; D is possibly TRBD2 (5 bases). The CDR3 sequence is 14 residues long. Germline V gives CDR1 KGHSH, CDR2 LQKENI. Deletions cut 3 bases from V and 4 bases from J, with 10 bases between. CDR3 nucleotide sequence: TGTGCCAGCTCACCGGCTAGCACTTACAATGAGCAGTTCTTC. This gives the protein CASSPASTYNEQFF.

This clonotype occurred a few times. J is TRBJ2-7 and V is TRBV7-2, with D uncertain. The V and J ends lost 4 bases and 6 bases respectively, with 10 bases between them. Looked up from germline, CDR1 is SGHTA and CDR2 is FQGNSA. This CDR3 spans 12 amino acids. The CDR3, as DNA: TGTGCCAGCAGCTCCGCCGTCTTCGAGCAGTACTTC. Translation: CASSSAVFEQYF.

This clonotype was detected many times. J is TRBJ2-7 and V is TRBV29-1; possibly TRBD1 for D (6 bases). With 7 bases removed from V and 2 bases from J, the gap between germline ends came to 15 bases. CDR1 is SQVTM, CDR2 ANQGSEA, per germline. The CDR3 covers 13 residues. CDR3 sequence (DNA): TGCAGCGCCGGGACACCGAACGCCTACGAGCAGTACTTC. This gives the protein CSAGTPNAYEQYF.

This clonotype was seen more than once but under ten times. V is TRBV2 and J is TRBJ2-3, with TRBD1 identical over 7 bases. With V trimmed by 6 bases and J by 2 bases, 8 bases remained unmatched. In germline, CDR1 is SNHLY, CDR2 FYNNEI. This CDR3 has 15 amino acids. CDR3 nucleotides: TGTGCCAGCAGGGACCGACAGGGCCCCACAGATACGCAGTATTTT. Translating it yields CASRDRQGPTDTQYF.

The V call is TRBV29-1, the J call TRBJ2-2; weak D call: TRBD2 (6 bases). The germline V and J ends were trimmed by 3 bases and 7 bases, with 9 bases remaining between them. The CDR3 covers 12 residues. Germline CDR1 and CDR2: SQVTM and ANQGSEA. The CDR3 spells CSVERRDGELFF. The DNA of the CDR3 is TGCAGCGTTGAGCGGCGGGACGGGGAGCTGTTTTTT.

As DNA, the CDR3 is TGCAGTGCTAGACCTAGACAGGGGGCAAACTATGGCTACACCTTC. Residues: CSARPRQGANYGYTF. This chain links TRBV20-1 with TRBJ1-2, with TRBD1 matching 10 bases. V lost 2 bases and J lost 2; bases outside the gene matches: 5. The CDR3 is 15 residues long. Germline V gene lookup returns CDR1 DFQATT and CDR2 SNEGSKA (reference sequence).